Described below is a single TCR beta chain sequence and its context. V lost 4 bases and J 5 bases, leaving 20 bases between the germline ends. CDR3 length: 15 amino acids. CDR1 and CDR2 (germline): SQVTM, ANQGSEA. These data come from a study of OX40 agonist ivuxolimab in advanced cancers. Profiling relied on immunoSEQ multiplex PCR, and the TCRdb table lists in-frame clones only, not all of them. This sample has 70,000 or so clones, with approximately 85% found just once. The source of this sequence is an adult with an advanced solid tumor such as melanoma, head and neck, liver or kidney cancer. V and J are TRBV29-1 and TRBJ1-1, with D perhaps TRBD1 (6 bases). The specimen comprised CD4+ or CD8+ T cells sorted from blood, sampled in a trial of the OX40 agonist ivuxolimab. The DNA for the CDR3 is TGCAGCGTTGGTGCCAGGGGCCCCGTGTCTACTGAAGCTTTCTTT. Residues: CSVGARGPVSTEAFF. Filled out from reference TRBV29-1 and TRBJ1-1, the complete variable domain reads SAVISQKPSRDICQRGTSLTIQCQVDSQVTMMFWYRQQPGQSLTLIATANQGSEATYESGFVIDKFPISRPNLTFSTLTVSNMSPEDSSIYLCSVGARGPVSTEAFFGQGTRLTVV.